This T cell receptor beta chain was recorded in a study of persistence of HIV-infected CD4 T cells. General study findings and limits: The rare CMV-responding cells with HIV-1 proviruses were not separately TCR-sequenced.

Germline V gene data show CDR1 as SGHRS and CDR2 as YFSETQ. The J segment lost 2 bases and the V segment lost 3 bases, leaving 2 bases of the junction unmatched. The CDR3 is 13 residues long. A word on this clone: Its antigen is as yet unknown.

Cells were stimulated with overlapping HIV-1 Gag 15-mer peptides. Sorting selected CD4+ T cells upregulating both CD40 ligand and CD69. Plasma HIV-1 RNA stayed below 50 copies/mL for at least 4 years. The immunoSEQ assay was version 4, run in survey mode. The assay was immunoSEQ multiplex PCR, and TCRdb's table has in-frame clones only and misses some. This sample has 10,000 or so clones, with approximately 77% found just once. The J gene is TRBJ2-7, the V gene TRBV5-1, with 7 bases aligning to TRBD1. This sequence was found in an adult woman with HIV who was CMV-seropositive. Sequencing used CD4+ T cells sorted from PBMCs after approximately 18-hour stimulation, obtained from a patient who received antiretroviral therapy. Here the CDR3 reads CASSSTGTYEQYF. DNA for the CDR3: TGCGCCAGCAGCTCGACAGGGACCTACGAGCAGTACTTC.